This T cell receptor (beta chain) appears in the sequencing data of a study of early T cells in non-severe SARS-CoV-2 infection. Overall study findings and caveats: Private and CD4 specificities were missed by VDJdb matching, skewed to anti-spike CD8.

V lost 1 base, J lost 7 bases, and 1 base stayed unmatched. The CDR3 runs to 14 residues. Attachment of unique molecular identifiers to individual cDNA molecules was performed. Each CDR3 protein gets one entry after TCRdb re-called the 5' RACE reads with MiXCR. There are about 53,000 distinct CDR3 sequences in the sample; 9.5% to 15% occur only once, and over 2.5% lies in the top ten. This clonotype was detected a few times. Its antigen is unidentified. Sample: whole blood, taken at baseline. The sequence came from an adult who was a healthcare worker with PCR-confirmed SARS-CoV-2 infection or an uninfected control (not recorded which). The chain uses TRBV12-3 or TRBV12-4 and TRBJ2-1; 10 bases align to TRBD2. CDR3 region: CASSLGTSGNEQFF. Here the CDR3 DNA reads TGTGCCAGCAGTTTAGGGACTAGCGGAAATGAGCAGTTCTTC.